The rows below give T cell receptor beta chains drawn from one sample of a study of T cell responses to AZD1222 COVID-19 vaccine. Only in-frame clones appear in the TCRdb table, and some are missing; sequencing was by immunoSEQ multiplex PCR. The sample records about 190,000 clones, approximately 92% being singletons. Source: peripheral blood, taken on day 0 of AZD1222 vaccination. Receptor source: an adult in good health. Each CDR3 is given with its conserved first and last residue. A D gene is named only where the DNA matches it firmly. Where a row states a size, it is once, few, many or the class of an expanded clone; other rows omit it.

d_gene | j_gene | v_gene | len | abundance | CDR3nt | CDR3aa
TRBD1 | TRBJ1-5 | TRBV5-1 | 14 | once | TGCGCCAGCAGCCCATTGACAGGGGATCAGCCCCAGCATTTT | CASSPLTGDQPQHF
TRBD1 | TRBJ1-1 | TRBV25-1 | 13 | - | TGTGCCAGCAGTCAACGGACAGGGGGCGAAGCTTTCTTT | CASSQRTGGEAFF
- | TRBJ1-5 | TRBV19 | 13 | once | TGTGCCAGTAGTATAACTGCTGATCAGCCCCAGCATTTT | CASSITADQPQHF
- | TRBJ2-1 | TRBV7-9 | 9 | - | TGTGCCAGCAGCCCGGCAACCCTCTTC | CASSPATLF
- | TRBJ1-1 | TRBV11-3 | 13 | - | TGTGCCAGCAGCTTAGCCGGTGTTTCTGAAGCTTTCTTT | CASSLAGVSEAFF
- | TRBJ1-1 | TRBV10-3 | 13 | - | TGTGCCATCACCCCCGACAGCAACACTGAAGCTTTCTTT | CAITPDSNTEAFF
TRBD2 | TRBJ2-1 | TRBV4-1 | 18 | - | TGCGCCAGCAGCCAAGGACTAGCGGGCCTCCCGCCGGACAATGAGCAGTTCTTC | CASSQGLAGLPPDNEQFF
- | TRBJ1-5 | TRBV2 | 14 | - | TGTGCCAGCAGTGAAGCGGGGGGTCCTCAGCCCCAGCATTTT | CASSEAGGPQPQHF
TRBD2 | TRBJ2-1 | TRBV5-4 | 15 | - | TGTGCCAGCAGCTTGGGCGGGGGGGCCTACAATGAGCAGTTCTTC | CASSLGGGAYNEQFF
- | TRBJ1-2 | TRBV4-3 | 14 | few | TGCGCCAGCAGCCAAGACCGGGGATCGTATGGCTACACCTTC | CASSQDRGSYGYTF
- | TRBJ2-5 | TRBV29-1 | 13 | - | TGCAGCGTCCAGTTGACAGTTGAAGAGACCCAGTACTTC | CSVQLTVEETQYF
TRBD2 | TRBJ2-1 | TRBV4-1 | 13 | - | TGCGCCTCTCGAGGGACTACCTACAATGAGCAGTTCTTC | CASRGTTYNEQFF
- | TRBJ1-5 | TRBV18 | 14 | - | TGTGCCAGCTCACCCCAGGGGAGGAATCAGCCCCAGCATTTT | CASSPQGRNQPQHF
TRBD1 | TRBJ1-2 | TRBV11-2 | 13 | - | TGTGCCAGCAGCTTAGACGCCGGGACAGCCTACACCTTC | CASSLDAGTAYTF
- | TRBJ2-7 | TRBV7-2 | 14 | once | TGTGCCAGCAGCACGGGCTACAGGGCCCACGAGCAGTACTTC | CASSTGYRAHEQYF
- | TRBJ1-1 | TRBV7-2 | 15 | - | TGTGCCAGCAGCTCGACCGGGCAAATGAACACTGAAGCTTTCTTT | CASSSTGQMNTEAFF
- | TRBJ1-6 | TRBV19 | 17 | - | TGTGCCAGTAGTTCACCAGGGGACTACTCCTATAATTCACCCCTCCACTTT | CASSSPGDYSYNSPLHF
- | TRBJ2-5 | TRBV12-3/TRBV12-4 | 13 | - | TGTGCCAGCAGTTTAATCCACCAAGAGACCCAGTACTTC | CASSLIHQETQYF
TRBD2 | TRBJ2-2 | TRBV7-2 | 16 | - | TGTGCCAGCAGCCCAGGCGGACTAGCGGGTTCGGGGGAGCTGTTTTTT | CASSPGGLAGSGELFF
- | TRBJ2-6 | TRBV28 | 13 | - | TGTGCCAGCAGGAGATCTGGGGCCAACGTCCTGACTTTC | CASRRSGANVLTF
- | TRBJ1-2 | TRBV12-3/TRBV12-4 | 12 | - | TGTGCCAGCAGACCCACAGGGTGGGGCTACACCTTC | CASRPTGWGYTF
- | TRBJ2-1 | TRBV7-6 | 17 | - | TGTGCCAGCAGCAAACCGCCAGGGGGGGCGTATTACAATGAGCAGTTCTTC | CASSKPPGGAYYNEQFF
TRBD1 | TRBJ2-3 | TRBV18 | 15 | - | TGTGCCAGCTCACAGGACAGGCTTGGGGGTAATACGCAGTATTTT | CASSQDRLGGNTQYF
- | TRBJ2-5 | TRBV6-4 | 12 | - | TGTGCCAGCAGAGGCAGGCAAGAGACCCAGTACTTC | CASRGRQETQYF
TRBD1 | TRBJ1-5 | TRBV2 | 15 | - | TGTGCCAGCAGTTTGGGACAGGGTAGCAATCAGCCCCAGCATTTT | CASSLGQGSNQPQHF
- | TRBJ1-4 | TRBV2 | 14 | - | TGTGCCAGCGTGAGGGAGTCAACTAATGAAAAACTGTTTTTT | CASVRESTNEKLFF
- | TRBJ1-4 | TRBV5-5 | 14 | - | TGTGCCAGCAGCCAGTTGCCAACTAATGAAAAACTGTTTTTT | CASSQLPTNEKLFF
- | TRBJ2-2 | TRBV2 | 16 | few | TGTGCCAGCACCAACCCGGGACACTTGAACACCGGGGAGCTGTTTTTT | CASTNPGHLNTGELFF
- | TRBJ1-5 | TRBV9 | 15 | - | TGTGCCAGCAGCGTAGGGGGTTCTAGCAATCAGCCCCAGCATTTT | CASSVGGSSNQPQHF
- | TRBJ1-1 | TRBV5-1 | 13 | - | TGCGCCAGCAGCTTGGTCCTTGGCACTGAAGCTTTCTTT | CASSLVLGTEAFF
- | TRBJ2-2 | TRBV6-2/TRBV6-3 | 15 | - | TGTGCCAGCAGTAGCTGGGGGGCCGGAACCGGGGAGCTGTTTTTT | CASSSWGAGTGELFF
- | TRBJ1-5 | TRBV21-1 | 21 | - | TGTGCCAGCAGCAACGGCGGGGAGTCGGGACAGGGTCCAAATAGCAATCAGCCCCAGCATTTT | CASSNGGESGQGPNSNQPQHF
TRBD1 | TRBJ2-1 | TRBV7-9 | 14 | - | TGTGCCAGCAGCCCTGGACAGGGGAACAATGAGCAGTTCTTC | CASSPGQGNNEQFF
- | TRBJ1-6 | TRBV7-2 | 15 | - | TGTGCCAGCAGCCCCCGACAGACCGTTAATTCACCCCTCCACTTT | CASSPRQTVNSPLHF
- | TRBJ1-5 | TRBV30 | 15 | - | TGTGCCTGGAGCCGCGGGGGGGGAGTAAATCAGCCCCAGCATTTT | CAWSRGGGVNQPQHF
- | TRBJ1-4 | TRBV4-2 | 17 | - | TGTGCCAGCAGCCAAGATCAAGGGGTTAGGGTTAATGAAAAACTGTTTTTT | CASSQDQGVRVNEKLFF
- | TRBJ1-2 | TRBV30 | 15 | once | TGTGCCTGGAGCGCCCCCCCAGGGGCGGGGTCTGCCTACACCTTC | CAWSAPPGAGSAYTF
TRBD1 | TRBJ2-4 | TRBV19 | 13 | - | TGTGCCACAGGACAGGGTGCCAAAAACATTCAGTACTTC | CATGQGAKNIQYF
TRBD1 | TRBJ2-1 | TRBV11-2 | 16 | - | TGTGCCAGCAGCCCGAGGTGGGGGACAGGGGACAATGAGCAGTTCTTC | CASSPRWGTGDNEQFF
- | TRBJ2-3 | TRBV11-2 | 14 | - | TGTGCCAGCAGCCGACCTAGCGTAGGAGATACGCAGTATTTT | CASSRPSVGDTQYF
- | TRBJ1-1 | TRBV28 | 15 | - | TGTGCCAGCAGGCTACCCTCCAAGGGAGTTGTTGAAGCTTTCTTT | CASRLPSKGVVEAFF
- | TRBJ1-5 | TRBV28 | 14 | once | TGTGCCAGCATGGGAGGGGGAACCAATCAGCCCCAGCATTTT | CASMGGGTNQPQHF
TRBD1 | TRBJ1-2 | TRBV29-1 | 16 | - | TGCAGCGTTGAAGACAGACAGGGGGCGCCTTTCTATGGCTACACCTTC | CSVEDRQGAPFYGYTF
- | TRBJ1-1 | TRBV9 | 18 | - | TGTGCCAGCAGCGTAGCTCGGGGGAGGAAGCAAATGAACACTGAAGCTTTCTTT | CASSVARGRKQMNTEAFF
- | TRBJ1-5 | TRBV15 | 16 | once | TGTGCCACCAGCAGGGCTGCGTCAGGGCGGAATCAGCCCCAGCATTTT | CATSRAASGRNQPQHF
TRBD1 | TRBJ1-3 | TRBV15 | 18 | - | TGTGCCACCAGCAGAGCGTGGGACAGTCTTAACTCTGGAAACACCATATATTTT | CATSRAWDSLNSGNTIYF
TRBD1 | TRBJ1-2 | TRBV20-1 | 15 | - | TGCAGTGCTAGTGGTGCTACCGGGACAGTCTATGGCTACACCTTC | CSASGATGTVYGYTF
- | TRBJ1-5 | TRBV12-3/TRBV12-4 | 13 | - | TGTGCCAGCAGTGAAGCGGGAAAAGAGCCCCAGCATTTT | CASSEAGKEPQHF